This record looks at one T cell receptor (beta chain) sequence and its context. Its cognate antigen has yet to be identified. No base quality values were provided; no much bigger clone lies one nucleotide off. The sample's time point label, in plain terms: newly diagnosed GD, antithyroid drugs for less than 3 months. RNA was extracted from PBMCs in TRIzol for both TCR sequencing and RNA sequencing. The diagnosis of Graves' disease followed American Thyroid Association guidelines. Patients for the study were recruited at an endocrinology department in Xi'an, China. Each patient gave 9 to 10 milliliters of peripheral blood, collected in an EDTA anticoagulant tube. PBMCs were isolated by Ficoll Paque Plus density gradient separation without further T cell sorting. An Agilent 2100 Bioanalyzer and agarose gel were used to assess RNA quality, and a NanoDrop 2000 was used to measure RNA concentration. The library was prepared using multiplex PCR. This sample was sequenced with an Illumina HiSeq 4000. CDR3 regions were amplified by Arm-PCR with iRepertoire HTBI primers to construct TCR beta libraries. PCR products were gel purified before sequencing. The original methods were these. A total of roughly 65 TRBV and about 13 TRBJ segments were identified across samples and were used for gene usage analysis of CDR3 amino acid clonotypes. COPE and FqMerger were used to merge the filtered high-quality paired reads into contigs. BLAST was used to align contigs to the IMGT TRBV, TRBD and TRBJ reference genes, and CDR3 was defined following IMGT. Any clonotype with a frequency above 0.1% was classified as a highly expanded clone. Repertoire diversity was measured by Shannon entropy, and V-J evenness by the Gini coefficient. A clonotype found in more than one individual was treated as public. The raw public data were reprocessed by TCRdb itself: fastp quality trimming at Q25, MiXCR clonotype calling, in-frame beta chains only. When rows share a CDR3 protein, they turn into one entry using the most common DNA and genes. TCRdb's processing, not the authors', yielded these V and J calls. In all, the sample holds 550,000 to 650,000 distinct CDR3 sequences, and around 15% of those were seen once. Of the sample, 12% falls within the top ten clones.

This entry is derived from a study of regulatory T cells in long-lasting Graves disease listed by TCRdb under 2021. For context, the study as a whole: Newly diagnosed Graves' disease patients had taken antithyroid drugs for less than 3 months. Patients with persistent Graves' disease were compared with patients with newly diagnosed Graves' disease using TCR sequencing and RNA sequencing of peripheral blood. A total of about 33 samples underwent TCR sequencing, from roughly 13 patients with persistent Graves' disease and roughly 20 patients with newly diagnosed Graves' disease. The study took place in China and was registered as a clinical trial.

The paper's findings and limits, for the study overall: As a limitation, the authors acknowledged that the small sample size may reduce accuracy. Preferential use of TRBV28, TRBJ1-2 and TRBJ2-5 was observed in persistent disease, whereas TRBV20-1 and TRBJ2-1 were favored in newly diagnosed disease. Only the TCR beta chain was sequenced and analyzed. Peripheral blood alone was examined, since thyroid tissue, which constituted the primary lesion, could not be accessed. Patients with persistent disease shared more public clonotypes (about 2,500) than newly diagnosed patients did (nearly 1,000). Compared with newly diagnosed patients, patients with persistent Graves' disease had lower TCR Shannon entropy and fewer highly expanded clones, which suggests clonal expansion.

The germline V gene sets CDR1 to SGDLS and CDR2 to YYNGEE. V has 3 bases trimmed and J has 0 bases trimmed; junction bases matching no gene number 8. The CDR3 runs 17 residues from the cysteine to the phenylalanine. Only CDR3 DNA remains: 51 bases, in frame from the first base. The data were also submitted as part of a second study, on T cells in Graves' hyperthyroidism and ophthalmopathy. Drawing on the second study: A patient counted as having stable Graves' hyperthyroidism if no progression to ophthalmopathy occurred over 18 months of follow-up. Hyperthyroidism patients were aged 18 to 65 years and newly diagnosed, with disease duration of less than 2 months. Any patient with an uncontrolled infection, another autoimmune disease, pregnancy or lactation was excluded. Clinical symptoms, serum thyroxine and TRAb, thyroid ultrasound, and orbital computed tomography formed the basis for the diagnoses. For the first round of RT-PCR on the TCR CDR3, the HTBI primer set was used together with the Qiagen OneStep RT-PCR kit. Most expanded thyroid clonotypes (frequency above 0.001) were also detected in blood, a finding suggesting that blood repertoires may reflect thyroid immune responses. Ophthalmopathy was separated from stable hyperthyroidism by a 13 V-J signature model, with approximately 90% sensitivity and about 81% specificity obtained in cross-validation and 80%/75% obtained in testing. In validation, the model predicted progression to ophthalmopathy with approximately 71% sensitivity and roughly 75% specificity, a median of 6.5 months before onset. To identify TCR V-J signatures that set the groups apart, the researchers used a discovery cohort of 100 patients, made up of 40 to 45 with Graves' ophthalmopathy and 57 with stable Graves' hyperthyroidism. An independent validation cohort of 18 to 20 hyperthyroidism patients and about 15 patients who later progressed to ophthalmopathy tested prospective prediction of ophthalmopathy. The 90 to 100 discovery patients were randomly divided into training and test sets at a 7:3 ratio. Thyroid tissue and blood T-cell repertoires from six or seven Graves' hyperthyroidism patients were also compared in the study. Once sampling was done, hyperthyroidism patients were given methimazole at a starting dose of 30 mg daily, whereas ophthalmopathy patients were given high-dose intravenous methylprednisolone. Libraries were constructed in a second round of multiplex PCR, after which size selection and purification were carried out. Libraries were sequenced paired-end with 100 bp reads on an Illumina HiSeq2000. SOAPnuke was used to process the raw data, with reads discarded if the reads contained adapters or uncalled bases, had a mean Phred below 15, or lacked an exact constant-primer or identifier match. High-quality paired reads were merged using COPE v1.2.5, and each unique nucleotide sequence was defined as a clonotype. MiTCR v1.1 was used to align clonotypes to the IMGT TRBV, TRBD and TRBJ reference segments. Only V-J combinations with frequency above 0.0001, covering 99% to 99.2% of repertoires, were analysed. A TCS score was defined as the ratio of F50 (clonal expansion) to E x V (chaos), with BLOSUM62-based TCRdist applied between CDR3 peptides within each V-J. Welch's t-statistics and random forest reduced around 510 V-J features to fewer than 15, which were used in a naive Bayes classifier (R e1071). No statistical method was used to fix the sample size in advance, and group allocation was not hidden from the investigators. TCR Vbeta CDR3 sequencing of fewer than 150 peripheral blood samples (43 ophthalmopathy, about 75 hyperthyroidism and some 17 progressor patients) is reported in the paper.

The chain links TRBV9 with TRBJ2-2; the junction holds 7 bases that match TRBD2. The receptor comes from a man between 18 and 29 years old with Graves disease. Donor details come from another sample of the same person, matched by shared clones. Sample: peripheral blood mononuclear cells (PBMCs), taken at new diagnosis, from a patient treated with antithyroid drugs. In nucleotides, the sequence is TGTGCCAGCAGCGGTGGAGCGGGGCCTACGAACACCGGGGAGCTGTTTTTT. Its coded protein is CASSGGAGPTNTGELFF.